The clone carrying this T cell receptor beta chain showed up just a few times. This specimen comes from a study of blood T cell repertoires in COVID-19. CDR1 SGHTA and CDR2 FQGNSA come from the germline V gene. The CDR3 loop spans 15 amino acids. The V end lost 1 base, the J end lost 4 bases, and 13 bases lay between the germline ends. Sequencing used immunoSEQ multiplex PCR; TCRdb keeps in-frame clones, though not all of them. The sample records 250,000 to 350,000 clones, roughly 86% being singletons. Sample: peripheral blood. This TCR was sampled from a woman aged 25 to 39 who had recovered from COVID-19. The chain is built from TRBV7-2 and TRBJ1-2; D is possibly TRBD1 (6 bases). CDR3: CASSLVAGGGYGYTF. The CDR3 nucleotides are TGTGCCAGCAGCTTAGTAGCGGGGGGCGGCTATGGCTACACCTTC.